This T cell receptor beta chain came from a study of PD-L1 blockade in urothelial cancer. Overall study: Males with bladder-origin urothelial cancer constituted about 85% of the 29 patients. Blood analysis occurred 3 weeks (second dose) and 6 weeks after treatment start. Counts from blood samples showed a median of roughly 150,000 T cells. Findings and caveats of the study: TCR clonality was measured in pretreatment peripheral blood. Clonality below the median predicted better survival.

CDR3 size: 15 residues. Unmatched junction bases numbered 5, after V lost 0 bases and J lost 2 bases. Germline V gene data show CDR1 as SGDLS and CDR2 as YYNGEE. Time point meaning: pretreatment peripheral blood. Sequenced by immunoSEQ multiplex PCR; TCRdb stores in-frame clones only, minus some. This repertoire shows about 95,000 clones, around 91% found once; its top ten account for about 1.7%. Details on this clone: As yet, its antigen is unknown.

The TCR was taken from a man aged 60 to 69 with urothelial cancer. The sequencing used PBMCs, collected around atezolizumab (anti-PD-L1) treatment. The V and J genes are TRBV9 and TRBJ2-7; 7 bases align to TRBD1. The CDR3, as DNA: TGTGCCAGCAGCGTAGTTGAGGGGGCGCCCTACGAGCAGTACTTC. It is translated as CASSVVEGAPYEQYF.